What follows describes a single T cell receptor (beta chain). Its antigen is as yet unknown. Together with a sample-barcoded 5' primer, a J-beta primer mix was included in a second PCR lasting about 7 to 11 cycles. Each cDNA molecule, via a template-switch adaptor with 12 random nucleotides, was tagged. TCRdb processed the 5' RACE reads anew with MiXCR; each CDR3 protein has one entry. This sample yields roughly 680,000 distinct CDR3 sequences, of which 49% are seen a single time; 25% to 35% belongs to the top ten. These data belong to a study of blood T cells in healthy people across ages. CDR1 is SGHTA and CDR2 is FQGTGA in the germline V gene. V shed 5 bases and J 4 bases; nucleotides not matched to a gene: 11. This CDR3 spans 16 amino acids. Total RNA was extracted at no less than 6 micrograms per sample. Regarding the study as a whole: For the donors, CMV status was unknown and possibly confounded expanded clonotype changes. Naive T cell percentage showed a strong correlation with the diversity of TCR beta.

Sequencing was performed on blood. This sequence joins TRBV7-3 and TRBJ2-1; 7 bases are shared with TRBD2. This clonotype was sampled from a woman aged 55-70 years in good health. DNA for the CDR3: TGTGCCAGCAGCGTTAGCGGGCCTAGACTGTACAATGAGCAGTTCTTC. This codes for CASSVSGPRLYNEQFF. The whole variable domain, remainder taken from reference TRBV7-3 and TRBJ2-1, is GAGVSQTPSNKVTEKGKYVELRCDPISGHTALYWYRQSLGQGPEFLIYFQGTGAADDSGLPNDRFFAVRPEGSVSTLKIQRTERGDSAVYLCASSVSGPRLYNEQFFGPGTRLTVL.